The 29 T cell receptor beta chains given below trace back to one sample, sequenced in a study of chemoradiotherapy in HPV16-positive cancers. Libraries were prepared by immunoSEQ multiplex PCR; TCRdb keeps only in-frame clonotypes and omits some of them. The data contain about 53,000 clones, around 90% of them singletons. Specimen: blood, collected from a patient who underwent chemoradiotherapy. These receptors all come from a human donor with HPV-associated anogenital cancer.

DNA of the CDR3: TGTGCCAGCAGCCCCCAAGGCTGGGCGAACTATGGCTACACCTTC. As protein: CASSPQGWANYGYTF. The genes are TRBV7-2 and TRBJ1-2; D ambiguous. The germline gives CDR1 SGHTA, CDR2 FQGNSA. The V and J ends lost 5 bases and 2 bases respectively, with 15 bases between them. CDR3 length: 15 residues.

V and J are TRBV7-9 and TRBJ2-5, with D perhaps given as TRBD1 or TRBD2 (6 bases each). This CDR3 has 15 residues. Per the germline V gene, CDR1 is SEHNR and CDR2 is FQNEAQ (reference sequence). Trimming took 5 bases from V and 7 from J, leaving 20 bases between them. The chain's CDR3 is CASSPSGAVRGTQYF. The CDR3 DNA is TGTGCCAGCAGCCCGTCGGGAGCGGTCAGGGGGACCCAGTACTTC. Filled out from reference TRBV7-9 and TRBJ2-5, the complete variable domain reads DTGVSQNPRHKITKRGQNVTFRCDPISEHNRLYWYRQTLGQGPEFLTYFQNEAQLEKSRLLSDRFSAERPKGSFSTLEIQRTEQGDSAMYLCASSPSGAVRGTQYFGPGTRLLVL.

V is TRBV4-1 and J is TRBJ1-2; the D is unclear. This CDR3 comprises 17 residues. Germline V gene data show CDR1 as MGHRA and CDR2 as YSYEKL. Trimming removed 2 bases from V and 4 bases from J, with 20 bases in between. CDR3 bases: TGCGCCAGCAGCCAACCGTCAGTGGGGAAATTGATCTATGGCTACACCTTC. This translates into CASSQPSVGKLIYGYTF.

The chain carries TRBV18 and TRBJ1-1; the D is unclear. Per germline, CDR1 KGHSH and CDR2 LQKENI. The V end lost 6 bases, the J end lost 1 base, and 9 bases lay between the germline ends. The CDR3 covers 13 residues. CDR3 coding DNA: TGTGCCAGCTCCCACGACGGGAACACTGAAGCTTTCTTT. Translating it yields CASSHDGNTEAFF.

The chain links TRBV6-5 to TRBJ1-6; D is possibly TRBD1 (5 bases). The CDR3 is 16 residues long. The germline V gene encodes CDR1 MNHEY and CDR2 SVGAGI. V lost 4 bases to trimming and J lost 6 bases, with 16 bases between them. The CDR3 sequence is CASSSQMTEINSPLHF. CDR3 in DNA: TGTGCCAGCAGTTCCCAGATGACAGAAATTAATTCACCCCTCCACTTT.

This clone was recorded only once. The chain combines TRBV19 with TRBJ1-2; D is ambiguous. The CDR3 sequence is 16 residues long. V was trimmed by 3 bases and J by 0 bases, leaving 14 bases between them. CDR1 and CDR2 (germline): LNHDA, SQIVND (reference sequence). The CDR3 coding sequence is TGTGCCAGTAGTATGTACAGCACCAAAGCTAACTATGGCTACACCTTC. Its translation is CASSMYSTKANYGYTF.

The chain recombines TRBV5-1 with TRBJ2-7; 10 bases line up with TRBD1. This CDR3 contains 14 residues. After removal of 2 bases from V and 6 bases from J, the junction contained 5 bases not matched to a gene. The V gene's germline CDR1 is SGHRS and CDR2 YFSETQ. Written as DNA, the CDR3 is TGCGCCAGCAGCTTAGTCGACAGGGGGCGCGAGCAGTACTTC. This translates into CASSLVDRGREQYF.

CDR3 DNA sequence: TGCAGCGTACAGGGGAACCAAGAGACCCAGTACTTC. Translated, it gives CSVQGNQETQYF. The rearrangement uses TRBV29-1 and TRBJ2-5, with 7 bases identical to TRBD1. Trimming at V came to 6 bases and at J to 0 bases, leaving 1 base not matched to a gene. The CDR3 has 12 amino acids. Germline V gene lookup returns CDR1 SQVTM and CDR2 ANQGSEA.

The gene calls are TRBV5-4 and TRBJ2-7; TRBD2 aligns across 11 bases. V lost 4 bases and J lost 7; bases outside the gene matches: 10. This CDR3 spans 15 amino acids. Per the germline V gene, CDR1 is SGHNT and CDR2 is YYREEE (reference sequence). This chain's CDR3 is CASSGSGRAVREQYF. The CDR3 bases are TGTGCCAGCAGCGGTAGCGGGAGGGCCGTTCGAGAGCAGTACTTC.

This clone was counted only a few times. V and J are TRBV27 and TRBJ2-5; 12 nucleotides agree with TRBD1. The CDR3 is 16 residues long. From germline, CDR1 is MNHEY and CDR2 SMNVEV (reference sequence). V trimming: 5 bases; J trimming: 5 bases; junction bases outside the gene matches: 9. The chain's CDR3 is CASSRGTGGLGETQYF. The DNA of the CDR3 is TGTGCCAGCAGTCGAGGGACAGGGGGCCTCGGGGAGACCCAGTACTTC.

This clone was detected once. The rearrangement uses TRBV4-2 and TRBJ2-5; TRBD1 is a possible D gene (5 bases). CDR3 length: 13 amino acids. V lost 1 base to trimming and J lost 4 bases, with 7 bases between them. Per germline, CDR1 LGHNA and CDR2 YNFKEQ. CDR3 bases: TGTGCCAGCAGCCAAGGGACATCAGAGACCCAGTACTTC. Its translation is CASSQGTSETQYF.

The chain links TRBV5-1 to TRBJ1-1; D not resolved. V was clipped by 0 bases and J by 1 base, with 13 bases between them. CDR3 length: 16 amino acids. CDR1 and CDR2 (germline): SGHRS, YFSETQ. CDR3 bases: TGCGCCAGCAGCTTGGGCCAGACAATTGCGAACACTGAAGCTTTCTTT. Its translation: CASSLGQTIANTEAFF.

This clone was counted once. This chain uses TRBV7-9 with TRBJ2-3; unclear D gene. Per germline, CDR1 SEHNR and CDR2 FQNEAQ (reference sequence). The CDR3 runs to 11 residues. With 10 bases removed from V and 0 bases from J, the gap between germline ends came to 5 bases. The CDR3 nucleotides are TGTGCCATACATAGCACAGATACGCAGTATTTT. This translates into CAIHSTDTQYF.

The chain carries TRBV7-2 and TRBJ2-3, with 10 bases fitting TRBD2. Germline V CDR1 and CDR2: SGHTA, FQGNSA. CDR3 size: 16 residues. The J segment lost 6 bases and the V segment lost 0 bases, leaving 6 bases of the junction unmatched. The DNA for the CDR3 is TGTGCCAGCAGCTTAGCAAATCTAGCGGGAGCGGATACGCAGTATTTT. It specifies CASSLANLAGADTQYF.

This chain uses TRBV9 with TRBJ2-7; TRBD1 aligns across 11 bases. The length of the CDR3 is 14 residues. V was clipped by 2 bases and J by 6 bases; unmatched bases: 4. Germline lookup yields CDR1 SGDLS and CDR2 YYNGEE. The CDR3 bases are TGTGCCAGCAGCGTCACCGGGACAGGGGGCGAGCAGTACTTC. Amino acids: CASSVTGTGGEQYF. Full variable domain (remainder filled in from reference TRBV9 and TRBJ2-7): DSGVTQTPKHLITATGQRVTLRCSPRSGDLSVYWYQQSLDQGLQFLIQYYNGEERAKGNILERFSAQQFPDLHSELNLSSLELGDSALYFCASSVTGTGGEQYFGPGTRLTVT.

This rearrangement joins TRBV4-3 to TRBJ2-7; 7 positions match TRBD1. Germline trimming cut 0 bases from V and 7 bases from J; bases unmatched to any gene: 15. This CDR3 region has 17 residues. Germline assignment: CDR1 LGHNA and CDR2 YSLEER. The CDR3 bases are TGCGCCAGCAGCCAAGACAGGGGGTGGGGCACCACCCGGGAGCAGTACTTC. This sequence encodes CASSQDRGWGTTREQYF.

This clone was observed a handful of times. CDR3: CASSLQRGNYNEQFF. For the CDR3, the DNA is TGTGCCAGCAGCTTGCAGCGGGGGAATTACAATGAGCAGTTCTTC. The V and J genes are TRBV5-4 and TRBJ2-1, with 8 bases lining up with TRBD2. Germline V lookup: CDR1 SGHNT, CDR2 YYREEE (reference sequence). V trimming: 1 base; J trimming: 4 bases; junction bases outside the gene matches: 4. The length of the CDR3 is 15 residues.

CDR3 DNA: TGTGCCAGCTTAATTACCGGGGCACTTAACTATGGCTACACCTTC. As protein: CASLITGALNYGYTF. J is TRBJ1-2 and V is TRBV6-1, with D perhaps TRBD1 (5 bases). Between the trimmed V and J ends, which lost 8 bases and 1 base, there was a span of 17 bases. There are 15 residues in the CDR3. Germline V gene lookup returns CDR1 MNHNS and CDR2 SASEGT.

The J gene is TRBJ1-5, the V gene TRBV21-1; the table's D call of TRBD1 was not tested on the DNA. TRBV21-1 is flagged as a pseudogene. The CDR3 covers 19 residues. DNA of the CDR3: TGTGCCAGCAGCGCCAAAAATAGGGGTTTAGGCAGAAGCAATCAGCCCCAGCATTTT. Protein product: CASSAKNRGLGRSNQPQHF.

This chain joins TRBV5-4 and TRBJ1-2, with D maybe TRBD1 (5 bases). In germline, CDR1 is SGHNT, CDR2 YYREEE (reference sequence). The length of the CDR3 is 13 residues. The germline V and J ends were trimmed by 1 base and 4 bases, with 8 bases remaining between them. The CDR3 reads CASSLWGGYGYTF. In DNA, the CDR3 is TGTGCCAGCAGCTTGTGGGGGGGCTATGGCTACACCTTC. Full variable domain (rest looked up from reference TRBV5-4 and TRBJ1-2): ETGVTQSPTHLIKTRGQQVTLRCSSQSGHNTVSWYQQALGQGPQFIFQYYREEENGRGNFPPRFSGLQFPNYSSELNVNALELDDSALYLCASSLWGGYGYTFGSGTRLTVV.

The chain is built from TRBV27 and TRBJ2-5; D is perhaps TRBD1 (5 bases). Germline CDR1 reads MNHEY; CDR2 reads SMNVEV (reference sequence). Between the trimmed V and J ends, which lost 6 bases and 5 bases, there was a span of 19 bases. The CDR3 runs to 15 residues. The CDR3: CASRTVGVGRETQYF. The CDR3 bases are TGTGCCAGCAGGACGGTAGGGGTGGGCCGGGAGACCCAGTACTTC.

V gene TRBV6-6 combines with J gene TRBJ1-5; a weak D match, TRBD1 (5 bases). The germline V gene has CDR1 MNHNY and CDR2 SVGAGI (reference sequence). The V gene lost 3 bases and the J gene lost 1 base, with 7 bases spanning the gap. This CDR3 has 14 residues. CDR3: CASSYGGSNQPQHF. CDR3 coding DNA: TGTGCCAGCAGTTATGGGGGGAGCAATCAGCCCCAGCATTTT.

The CDR3 sequence is CASSFRQGSILGGYTF. The CDR3 nucleotides are TGTGCCAGCAGCTTTCGACAGGGGTCGATTCTCGGAGGCTACACCTTC. The V call is TRBV7-8, the J call TRBJ1-2; 8 positions agree with TRBD1. Per the germline V gene, CDR1 is SGHVS and CDR2 is FQNEAQ. V lost 3 bases, J lost 8 bases, and 14 bases stayed unmatched. This CDR3 contains 16 residues.

This clone has just a few counts. The V and J genes are TRBV6-5 and TRBJ2-7, with 9 nucleotides matching TRBD2. The CDR3 runs to 15 residues. J lost 3 bases, V lost 2 bases, and 5 bases had no gene match. From germline, CDR1 is MNHEY and CDR2 SVGAGI. DNA of the CDR3: TGTGCCAGCAGTTACCGGGCGGGAGGGCACTACGAGCAGTACTTC. This sequence encodes CASSYRAGGHYEQYF.

The chain has TRBV15 and TRBJ1-6; D is unresolved. Trimming took off 3 bases at V and 6 bases at J, with 12 bases between the two ends. This CDR3 is built from 15 residues. Looked up from germline, CDR1 is LNHNV and CDR2 is YYDKDF (reference sequence). CDR3 DNA sequence: TGTGCCACCAGCAGCAACCGGGCCATTAATTCACCCCTCCACTTT. This codes for CATSSNRAINSPLHF.

This chain uses TRBV6-5 with TRBJ1-6, with D uncertain. Trimming cost V 5 bases and J 7 bases, with 12 bases left between them. Germline V gives CDR1 MNHEY, CDR2 SVGAGI. This CDR3 contains 14 residues. This CDR3 reads CASSRMERNSPLHF. The CDR3 coding sequence is TGTGCCAGCAGTCGGATGGAGAGGAATTCACCCCTCCACTTT.

V and J are TRBV30 and TRBJ1-1; no firm D call. CDR1 GTSNPN and CDR2 SVGIG come from the germline V gene (reference sequence). V gave up 2 bases and J gave up 0 bases, with 7 bases separating them. The length of the CDR3 is 13 residues. CDR3 protein: CAWSLTLNTEAFF. Written as DNA, the CDR3 is TGTGCCTGGAGTCTGACATTGAACACTGAAGCTTTCTTT.

The V gene is TRBV19, the J gene TRBJ1-1, with D possibly TRBD1 on 6 matching bases. V shed 5 bases and J shed 1 base, with 11 bases lying between them. This CDR3 has 14 amino acids. Germline lookup yields CDR1 LNHDA and CDR2 SQIVND (reference sequence). CDR3 coding DNA: TGTGCCAGTAGTTTCGGACAGTCGAACACTGAAGCTTTCTTT. Translating it yields CASSFGQSNTEAFF.

The rearrangement links TRBV6-6 to TRBJ1-2; TRBD1 is a possible D gene (5 bases). This CDR3 has 13 residues. Trimming took off 7 bases at V and 0 bases at J, with 9 bases between the two ends. The germline gives CDR1 MNHNY, CDR2 SVGAGI (reference sequence). CDR3 nucleotide sequence: TGTGCCAGCACTGGGGCCGCTAACTATGGCTACACCTTC. As protein: CASTGAANYGYTF.